This is a list of T cell receptor beta chains from one sample in a study of blood T cell repertoires in COVID-19. Only in-frame clones appear in the TCRdb table, and some are missing; sequencing was by immunoSEQ multiplex PCR. This table holds 350,000 to 450,000 clones, roughly 92% found once. The specimen was PBMCs or T cells enriched from blood (not recorded which). These receptors came from a woman in her thirties or forties who had been exposed to COVID-19. CDR3s include the opening cysteine and the closing phenylalanine or tryptophan. A D gene is named only where the DNA matches it firmly. For some rows the clone size is stated as once, few or many, or as a class when expanded; others skip it.

clone size | D gene | J gene | V gene | CDR3 protein | CDR3 DNA
few | NA | TRBJ2-7 | TRBV3-1/TRBV3-2 | CASSQAGLLYEQYF | TGTGCCAGCAGCCAGGCAGGGCTCCTCTACGAGCAGTACTTC
NA | TRBD1 | TRBJ1-1 | TRBV30 | CAWSVLEGQGPTRFF | TGTGCCTGGAGTGTACTTGAGGGACAGGGGCCCACCCGATTCTTT
NA | TRBD2 | TRBJ2-1 | TRBV25-1 | CASSEYASGVYNEQFF | TGTGCCAGCAGTGAATACGCTAGCGGAGTCTACAATGAGCAGTTCTTC
NA | NA | TRBJ1-1 | TRBV12-5 | CASAPELLNTEAFF | TGTGCTAGTGCCCCTGAGCTTTTGAACACTGAAGCTTTCTTT
NA | TRBD2 | TRBJ2-7 | TRBV9 | CASSVGLAGGPLSYEQYF | TGTGCCAGCAGCGTAGGGCTAGCGGGAGGGCCGCTCTCCTACGAGCAGTACTTC
NA | NA | TRBJ2-5 | TRBV7-3 | CASSLTADPSETQYF | TGTGCCAGCAGCTTAACGGCGGATCCCTCAGAGACCCAGTACTTC
NA | NA | TRBJ1-6 | TRBV6-1 | CASSEVRDSPLHF | TGTGCCAGCAGTGAAGTGAGGGATTCACCCCTCCACTTT
NA | NA | TRBJ2-2 | TRBV19 | CASSVGGNTGELFF | TGTGCCAGTAGTGTAGGAGGGAACACCGGGGAGCTGTTTTTT
NA | NA | TRBJ1-2 | TRBV11-2 | CASSLTDFYGYTF | TGTGCCAGCAGCTTGACCGACTTCTATGGCTACACCTTC
NA | TRBD1 | TRBJ2-6 | TRBV5-1 | CASRQGSGANVLTF | TGCGCCAGCAGACAGGGGTCTGGGGCCAACGTCCTGACTTTC
NA | NA | TRBJ1-1 | TRBV19 | CASSQYRDTEAFF | TGTGCCAGTAGCCAATACAGGGACACTGAAGCTTTCTTT
once | TRBD1 | TRBJ1-1 | TRBV18 | CASSPGAGGTEAFF | TGTGCCAGCTCCCCTGGGGCAGGGGGCACTGAAGCTTTCTTT
NA | NA | TRBJ2-2 | TRBV2 | CASGVGPNTGELFF | TGTGCCTCAGGGGTGGGCCCGAACACCGGGGAGCTGTTTTTT
NA | NA | TRBJ1-5 | TRBV6-5 | CASRPTGNQPQHF | TGTGCCAGCAGACCGACAGGAAATCAGCCCCAGCATTTT
NA | NA | TRBJ2-7 | TRBV30 | CAWSFPPTVRSSYEQYF | TGTGCCTGGAGTTTCCCTCCGACAGTTAGGAGCTCCTACGAGCAGTACTTC
NA | TRBD1 | TRBJ1-2 | TRBV6-5 | CASRLRGSDGYTF | TGTGCCAGCAGACTCAGGGGGTCAGACGGCTACACCTTC